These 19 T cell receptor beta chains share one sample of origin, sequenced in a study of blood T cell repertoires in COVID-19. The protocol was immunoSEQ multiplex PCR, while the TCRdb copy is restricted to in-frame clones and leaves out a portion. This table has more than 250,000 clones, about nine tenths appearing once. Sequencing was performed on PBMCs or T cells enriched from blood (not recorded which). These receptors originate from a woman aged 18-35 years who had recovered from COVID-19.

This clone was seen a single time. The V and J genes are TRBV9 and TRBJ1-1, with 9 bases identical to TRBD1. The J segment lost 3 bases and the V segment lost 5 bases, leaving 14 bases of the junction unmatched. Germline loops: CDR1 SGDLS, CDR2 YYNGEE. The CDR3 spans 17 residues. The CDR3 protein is CASRRSADRGGDTEAFF. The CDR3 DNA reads TGTGCCAGCAGACGTAGTGCGGACAGGGGAGGCGACACTGAAGCTTTCTTT.

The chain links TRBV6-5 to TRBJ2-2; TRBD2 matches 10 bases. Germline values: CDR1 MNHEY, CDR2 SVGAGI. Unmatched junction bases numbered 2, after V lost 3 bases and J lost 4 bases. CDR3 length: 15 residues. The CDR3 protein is CASSYSGGPTGELFF. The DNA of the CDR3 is TGTGCCAGCAGTTATAGCGGGGGGCCCACCGGGGAGCTGTTTTTT.

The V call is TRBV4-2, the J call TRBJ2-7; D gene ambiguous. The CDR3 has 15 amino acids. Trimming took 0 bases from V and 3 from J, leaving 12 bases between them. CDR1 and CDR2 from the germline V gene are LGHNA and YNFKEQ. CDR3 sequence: CASSQDDLGGYEQYF. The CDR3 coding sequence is TGTGCCAGCAGCCAAGATGATTTAGGCGGCTACGAGCAGTACTTC.

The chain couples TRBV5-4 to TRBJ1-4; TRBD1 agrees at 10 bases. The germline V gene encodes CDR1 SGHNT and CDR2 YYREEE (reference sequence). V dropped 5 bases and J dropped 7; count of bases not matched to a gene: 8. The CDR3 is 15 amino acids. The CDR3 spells CASSSPGQGSEKLFF. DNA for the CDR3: TGTGCCAGCAGTTCTCCGGGACAGGGGAGTGAAAAACTGTTTTTT.

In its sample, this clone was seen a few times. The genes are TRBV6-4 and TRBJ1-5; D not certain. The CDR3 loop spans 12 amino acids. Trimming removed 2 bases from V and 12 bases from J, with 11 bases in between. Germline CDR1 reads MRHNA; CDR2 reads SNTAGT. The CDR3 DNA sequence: TGTGCCAGCAGTGACCCAGAGGTTAGCCAGCATTTT. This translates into CASSDPEVSQHF.

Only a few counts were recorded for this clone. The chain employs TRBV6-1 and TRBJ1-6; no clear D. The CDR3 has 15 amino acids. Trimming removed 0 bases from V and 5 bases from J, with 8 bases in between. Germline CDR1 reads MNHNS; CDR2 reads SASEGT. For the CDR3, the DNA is TGTGCCAGCAGTGAAGCGCCCGGGGATAATTCACCCCTCCACTTT. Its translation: CASSEAPGDNSPLHF.

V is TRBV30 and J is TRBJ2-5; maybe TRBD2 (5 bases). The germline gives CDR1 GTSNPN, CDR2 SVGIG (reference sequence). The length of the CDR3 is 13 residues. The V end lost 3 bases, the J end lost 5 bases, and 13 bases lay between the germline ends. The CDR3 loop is CAWSPRDWETQYF. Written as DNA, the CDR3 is TGTGCCTGGAGCCCCCGGGATTGGGAGACCCAGTACTTC.

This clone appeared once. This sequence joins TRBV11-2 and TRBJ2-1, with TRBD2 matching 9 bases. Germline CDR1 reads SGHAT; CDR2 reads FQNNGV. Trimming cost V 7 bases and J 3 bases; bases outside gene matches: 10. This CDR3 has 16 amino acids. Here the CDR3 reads CASTPGTSSYYNEQFF. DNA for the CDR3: TGTGCCAGCACCCCGGGGACTAGCAGTTACTACAATGAGCAGTTCTTC.

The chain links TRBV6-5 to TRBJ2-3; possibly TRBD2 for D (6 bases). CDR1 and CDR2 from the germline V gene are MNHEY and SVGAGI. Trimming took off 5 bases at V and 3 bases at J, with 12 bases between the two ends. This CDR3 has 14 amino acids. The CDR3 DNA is TGTGCCAGCAGTCCCCCGGGACTGACAGATACGCAGTATTTT. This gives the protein CASSPPGLTDTQYF.

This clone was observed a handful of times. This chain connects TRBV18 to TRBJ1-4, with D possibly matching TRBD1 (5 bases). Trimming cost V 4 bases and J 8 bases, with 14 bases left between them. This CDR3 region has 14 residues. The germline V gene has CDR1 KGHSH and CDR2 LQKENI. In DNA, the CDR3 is TGTGCCAGCTCACTTAGTAGGAGGGGCGAAAAACTGTTTTTT. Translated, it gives CASSLSRRGEKLFF.

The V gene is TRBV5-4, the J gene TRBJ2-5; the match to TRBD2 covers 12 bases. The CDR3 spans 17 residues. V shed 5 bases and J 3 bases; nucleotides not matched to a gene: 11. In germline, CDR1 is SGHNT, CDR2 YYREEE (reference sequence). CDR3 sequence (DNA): TGTGCCAGCAGTCGCTTCCAGACTAGCGGGAGCGAAGAGACCCAGTACTTC. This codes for CASSRFQTSGSEETQYF.

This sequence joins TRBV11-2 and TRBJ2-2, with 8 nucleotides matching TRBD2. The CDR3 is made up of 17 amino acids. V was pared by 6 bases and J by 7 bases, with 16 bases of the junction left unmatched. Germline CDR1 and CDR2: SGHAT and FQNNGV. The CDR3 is CASSFPPGLGLNGELFF. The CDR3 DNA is TGTGCCAGCAGTTTCCCTCCGGGACTAGGATTGAACGGGGAGCTGTTTTTT.

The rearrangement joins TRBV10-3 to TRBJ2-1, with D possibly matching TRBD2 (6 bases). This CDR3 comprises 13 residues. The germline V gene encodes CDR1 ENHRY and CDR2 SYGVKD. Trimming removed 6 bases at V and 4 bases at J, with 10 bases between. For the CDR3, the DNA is TGTGCCATCAGACCTAGCGAATACAATGAGCAGTTCTTC. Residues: CAIRPSEYNEQFF.

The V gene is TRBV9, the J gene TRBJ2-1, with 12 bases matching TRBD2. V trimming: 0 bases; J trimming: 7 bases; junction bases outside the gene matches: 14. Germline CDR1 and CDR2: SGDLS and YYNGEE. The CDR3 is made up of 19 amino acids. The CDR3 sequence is CASSVAGNPPGLAGNEQFF. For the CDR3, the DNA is TGTGCCAGCAGCGTAGCTGGAAACCCTCCAGGACTAGCGGGGAATGAGCAGTTCTTC.

The chain's CDR3 is CATKPGGSGELFF. In DNA, the CDR3 is TGTGCCACTAAGCCGGGAGGGTCCGGGGAGCTGTTTTTT. The chain recombines TRBV28 with TRBJ2-2, with 8 bases fitting TRBD2. The germline V gene has CDR1 MDHEN and CDR2 SYDVKM. The trim removed 10 bases at V and 6 bases at J, leaving 7 bases unmatched. The CDR3 has 13 residues.

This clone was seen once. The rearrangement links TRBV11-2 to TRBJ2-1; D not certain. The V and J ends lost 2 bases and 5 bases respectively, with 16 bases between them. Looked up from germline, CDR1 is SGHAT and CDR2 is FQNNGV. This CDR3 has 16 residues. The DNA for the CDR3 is TGTGCCAGCAGCTTAATCACGACTGTCGGAAACAATGAGCAGTTCTTC. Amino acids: CASSLITTVGNNEQFF.

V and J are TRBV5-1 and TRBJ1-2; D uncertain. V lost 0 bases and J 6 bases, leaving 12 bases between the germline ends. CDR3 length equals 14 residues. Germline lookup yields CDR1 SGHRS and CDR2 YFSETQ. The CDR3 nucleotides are TGCGCCAGCAGCTTGGTTTCTCGCAGTAATGGCTACACCTTC. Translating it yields CASSLVSRSNGYTF.

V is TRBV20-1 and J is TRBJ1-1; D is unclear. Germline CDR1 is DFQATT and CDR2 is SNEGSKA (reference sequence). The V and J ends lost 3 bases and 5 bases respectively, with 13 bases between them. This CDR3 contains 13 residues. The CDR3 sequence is CSASISPRTEAFF. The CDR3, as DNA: TGCAGTGCTAGTATTTCCCCGAGGACTGAAGCTTTCTTT.

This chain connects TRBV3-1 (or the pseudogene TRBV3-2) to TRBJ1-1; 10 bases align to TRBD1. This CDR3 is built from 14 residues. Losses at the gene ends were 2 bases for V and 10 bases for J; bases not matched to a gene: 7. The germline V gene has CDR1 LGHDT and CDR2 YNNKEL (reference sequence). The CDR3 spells CASSQFTGTGVAFF. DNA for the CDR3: TGTGCCAGCAGCCAATTCACCGGGACAGGGGTAGCTTTCTTT.